Below, 7 T cell receptor beta chains from the same sample are listed, as sequenced in a study of early stage breast cancer tumors. Libraries were prepared by immunoSEQ multiplex PCR; TCRdb keeps only in-frame clonotypes and omits some of them. The table includes over 40,000 clones, around four fifths detected once. Input material: blood. These receptor sequences come from a person between 35 and 49 years old with breast cancer.

This clone ranks as medium-sized. CDR3 amino acids: CASSPPGLDRYEQYF. The CDR3 DNA is TGTGCCAGCTCACCACCGGGACTGGATAGATACGAGCAGTACTTC. The chain carries TRBV18 and TRBJ2-7, with D possibly matching TRBD2 (6 bases). V lost 0 bases, J lost 4 bases, and 13 bases lay in between. This CDR3 has 15 residues. The germline V gene encodes CDR1 KGHSH and CDR2 LQKENI.

The chain links TRBV29-1 to TRBJ1-4, with D hard to call. The CDR3 is 9 residues long. The V gene lost 8 bases and the J gene lost 10 bases, with 8 bases spanning the gap. The germline CDR1 and CDR2 sequences are SQVTM and ANQGSEA. CDR3 sequence reads: CSPAGKLFF. DNA of the CDR3: TGCAGCCCTGCCGGAAAACTGTTTTTT.

The chain employs TRBV2 and TRBJ2-3; 12 bases agree with TRBD2. This CDR3 is built from 17 residues. V trimming: 5 bases; J trimming: 5 bases; junction bases outside the gene matches: 11. Germline-derived CDR1 and CDR2 are SNHLY and FYNNEI. The CDR3 region is CASSWTSGTSGGDTQYF. CDR3 in DNA: TGTGCCAGCAGTTGGACTAGCGGGACCTCAGGGGGAGATACGCAGTATTTT.

The genes are TRBV4-1 and TRBJ2-2, with D possibly TRBD2 on 5 matching bases. The germline V and J ends were trimmed by 3 bases and 6 bases, with 8 bases remaining between them. Germline lookup yields CDR1 MGHRA and CDR2 YSYEKL. There are 13 residues in the CDR3. CDR3 in amino acids: CASSQTGAGELFF. The CDR3 DNA sequence: TGCGCCAGCAGCCAGACCGGGGCCGGGGAGCTGTTTTTT.

The chain recombines TRBV5-1 with TRBJ2-1; TRBD2 matches at 10 bases. The CDR3 length is 15 residues. CDR1 and CDR2 (germline): SGHRS, YFSETQ. With 4 bases clipped from V and 0 bases from J, the junction kept 1 base outside the gene matches. The CDR3 sequence: CASSPSGSSYNEQFF. CDR3 in DNA: TGCGCCAGCAGCCCTAGCGGGAGCTCCTACAATGAGCAGTTCTTC.

The CDR3 DNA reads TGTGCCAGCAGTGATGGCATCTTAAAGGGCTACGAGCAGTACTTC. Amino acid sequence: CASSDGILKGYEQYF. The chain employs TRBV2 and TRBJ2-7; D unresolved. Trimming removed 3 bases from V and 3 bases from J, with 15 bases in between. CDR1 is SNHLY, CDR2 FYNNEI, per germline. The CDR3 is 15 amino acids. Combining the CDR3 with reference TRBV2 and TRBJ2-7 gives the whole variable domain EPEVTQTPSHQVTQMGQEVILRCVPISNHLYFYWYRQILGQKVEFLVSFYNNEISEKSEIFDDQFSVERPDGSNFTLKIRSTKLEDSAMYFCASSDGILKGYEQYFGPGTRLTVT.

This chain joins TRBV5-1 and TRBJ1-3; 8 bases match TRBD1. Trimming removed 0 bases from V and 3 bases from J; junction bases left unmatched: 5. The CDR3 is made up of 16 amino acids. The germline gives CDR1 SGHRS, CDR2 YFSETQ. The CDR3 here is CASSLAGGTGGNTIYF. CDR3 sequence (DNA): TGCGCCAGCAGCTTGGCAGGGGGCACGGGTGGAAACACCATATATTTT.